One and the same sample provided the 27 T cell receptor beta chains below, sequenced in a study of memory CD4+ T cells and cytomegalovirus serostatus. TCRdb's table, derived via immunoSEQ multiplex PCR, lists solely in-frame clones and lacks some. The profile shows 84,000 or so clones, less than 90% of them singletons. The sort gate was single viable CD3+CD4+CD8-CD45RO+ cells for memory CD4+ T cells. Input material: memory CD4+ T cells from blood. The source of these receptors is an adult in good health and CMV-seronegative.

This clone was seen a handful of times. The rearrangement links TRBV19 to TRBJ1-2; D is unclear. The CDR3 is made up of 14 amino acids. CDR1 is LNHDA and CDR2 is SQIVND in the germline V gene (reference sequence). V lost 9 bases to trimming and J lost 4 bases, with 18 bases between them. The CDR3 sequence: CASQGPTRTYGYTF. CDR3 sequence (DNA): TGTGCCAGCCAAGGACCAACCAGAACCTATGGCTACACCTTC.

The chain has TRBV18 and TRBJ2-1; D may be TRBD1 or TRBD2 (5 bases each). V lost 3 bases and J lost 6, with 15 bases in between. The CDR3 consists of 15 residues. Germline V gene data show CDR1 as KGHSH and CDR2 as LQKENI. This chain's CDR3 is CASSPPGTSGNEQFF. Written as DNA, the CDR3 is TGTGCCAGCTCACCTCCCGGGACGAGTGGCAATGAGCAGTTCTTC. The variable domain in full, with the rest retrieved from reference TRBV18 and TRBJ2-1, is NAGVMQNPRHLVRRRGQEARLRCSPMKGHSHVYWYRQLPEEGLKFMVYLQKENIIDESGMPKERFSAEFPKEGPSILRIQQVVRGDSAAYFCASSPPGTSGNEQFFGPGTRLTVL.

The V gene is TRBV18, the J gene TRBJ2-5, with D unresolved. Germline V gives CDR1 KGHSH, CDR2 LQKENI. The CDR3 totals 13 residues. V was trimmed by 2 bases and J by 1 base, leaving 5 bases between them. The CDR3 DNA reads as TGTGCCAGCTCACCAGGGTCCCAAGAGACCCAGTACTTC. Translation gives CASSPGSQETQYF.

DNA of the CDR3: TGTGCCATCAGTGAGGAGGAAGACTATGGCTACACCTTC. It translates to CAISEEEDYGYTF. This sequence joins TRBV10-3 and TRBJ1-2; D remains ambiguous. The germline V gene encodes CDR1 ENHRY and CDR2 SYGVKD. V was trimmed by 2 bases and J by 3 bases, leaving 7 bases between them. The CDR3 has 13 residues.

The chain combines TRBV5-1 with TRBJ1-3; D gene uncertain. CDR1 and CDR2 (germline): SGHRS, YFSETQ. The length of the CDR3 is 16 residues. The germline V and J ends were trimmed by 0 bases and 0 bases, with 10 bases remaining between them. The CDR3 region has the DNA TGCGCCAGCAGCTTGGGACTAGTTAACTCTGGAAACACCATATATTTT. Translated, it gives CASSLGLVNSGNTIYF.

As regards this clone: The sample contains more than one DNA sequence encoding this CDR3. V gene TRBV30 combines with J gene TRBJ1-5; D remains unclear. The V gene lost 0 bases and the J gene lost 6 bases, with 6 bases spanning the gap. The CDR3 loop spans 12 amino acids. Per germline, CDR1 GTSNPN and CDR2 SVGIG (reference sequence). CDR3 sequence reads: CAWSVLGQPQHF. The CDR3 bases are TGTGCCTGGAGTGTACTGGGTCAGCCCCAGCATTTT. The complete variable domain, with remaining parts taken from reference TRBV30 and TRBJ1-5, reads SQTIHQWPATLVQPVGSPLSLECTVEGTSNPNLYWYRQAAGRGLQLLFYSVGIGQISSEVPQNLSASRPQDRQFILSSKKLLLSDSGFYLCAWSVLGQPQHFGDGTRLSIL.

The chain recombines TRBV12-5 with TRBJ1-5; maybe TRBD1 (6 bases). CDR1 is LGHNT and CDR2 is FRNRAP in the germline V gene. V was trimmed by 0 bases and J by 0 bases, leaving 24 bases between them. The CDR3 runs to 21 residues. The chain's CDR3 is CASGLVWQGGGGSSSNQPQHF. CDR3 DNA: TGTGCTAGTGGTTTGGTATGGCAGGGTGGAGGGGGTAGCTCTAGCAATCAGCCCCAGCATTTT.

This clone was observed a few times. The J gene is TRBJ2-7, the V gene TRBV7-9; a weak D match, TRBD1 (5 bases). The CDR3 spans 14 residues. Trimming pared 1 base from V and 0 bases from J, leaving 7 bases between. Germline V gives CDR1 SEHNR, CDR2 FQNEAQ (reference sequence). The CDR3 DNA is TGTGCCAGCAGCTTAGTAGGGGACTCCTACGAGCAGTACTTC. It is translated as CASSLVGDSYEQYF.

CDR3 sequence reads: CSVWWGANEQFF. CDR3 DNA: TGCAGCGTGTGGTGGGGGGCCAATGAGCAGTTCTTC. The V gene is TRBV29-1, the J gene TRBJ2-1, with D possibly called TRBD1 or TRBD2 (6 bases each). The CDR3 totals 12 residues. Deletions cut 6 bases from V and 6 bases from J, with 12 bases between. Germline values: CDR1 SQVTM, CDR2 ANQGSEA.

V and J are TRBV28 and TRBJ1-6; TRBD1 might be the D (5 bases). The germline CDR1 and CDR2 sequences are MDHEN and SYDVKM. The CDR3 consists of 13 residues. The germline V and J ends were trimmed by 4 bases and 5 bases, with 6 bases remaining between them. The CDR3 DNA is TGTGCCAGCAGTTGGGGACATAATTCACCCCTCCACTTT. Translation: CASSWGHNSPLHF.

This chain connects TRBV28 to TRBJ2-7, with D tentatively TRBD1 or TRBD2 (5 bases each). The CDR3 consists of 22 residues. The V end lost 3 bases, the J end lost 4 bases, and 37 bases lay between the germline ends. Germline assignment: CDR1 MDHEN and CDR2 SYDVKM. The CDR3 bases are TGTGCCAGCAGTTTTCCGTCGAGGGGCGCCGAGGGAGCGGTTAACAGGCAGTACGAGCAGTACTTC. This sequence encodes CASSFPSRGAEGAVNRQYEQYF.

Written as DNA, the CDR3 is TGTGCCAGTAGCGGTAACTCCTACAATGAGCAGTTCTTC. It is translated as CASSGNSYNEQFF. This rearrangement joins TRBV19 to TRBJ2-1; D is ambiguous. This CDR3 has 13 residues. Germline lookup yields CDR1 LNHDA and CDR2 SQIVND (reference sequence). The V and J ends lost 6 bases and 0 bases respectively, with 6 bases between them.

A few counts support this clone. The chain has TRBV4-2 and TRBJ1-1; D is undetermined. V lost 0 bases and J 5 bases, leaving 13 bases between the germline ends. There are 15 residues in the CDR3. Germline V CDR1 and CDR2: LGHNA, YNFKEQ. CDR3 in DNA: TGTGCCAGCAGCCAAGATTCCCTCCAGGATACTGAAGCTTTCTTT. This gives the protein CASSQDSLQDTEAFF.

This clone has more than one count but fewer than ten. The V gene is TRBV7-3, the J gene TRBJ2-3, with 11 positions matching TRBD2. From germline, CDR1 is SGHTA and CDR2 FQGTGA. V lost 4 bases, J lost 7 bases, and 10 bases stayed unmatched. The CDR3 runs to 16 residues. Here the CDR3 reads CASSSLAGGSVNTQYF. In DNA form, the CDR3 reads TGTGCCAGCAGCTCCTTAGCGGGGGGGTCGGTAAATACGCAGTATTTT.

The V and J genes are TRBV2 and TRBJ1-5, with D hard to call. CDR1 is SNHLY and CDR2 is FYNNEI in the germline V gene. Trimming pared 6 bases from V and 1 base from J, leaving 13 bases between. The CDR3 sequence is 15 residues long. CDR3 loop: CASRFGGLSNQPQHF. The DNA for the CDR3 is TGTGCCAGCAGGTTTGGAGGGTTAAGCAATCAGCCCCAGCATTTT. Supplemented by reference TRBV2 and TRBJ1-5, the full variable domain reads EPEVTQTPSHQVTQMGQEVILRCVPISNHLYFYWYRQILGQKVEFLVSFYNNEISEKSEIFDDQFSVERPDGSNFTLKIRSTKLEDSAMYFCASRFGGLSNQPQHFGDGTRLSIL.

The chain has TRBV4-3 and TRBJ1-3; no firm D call. The CDR3 contains 17 residues. V was trimmed by 1 base and J by 0 bases, leaving 13 bases between them. Germline V lookup: CDR1 LGHNA, CDR2 YSLEER. The CDR3 nucleotides are TGCGCCAGCAGCCAAGTATCCGGAACCGTCTCTGGAAACACCATATATTTT. It is translated as CASSQVSGTVSGNTIYF.

The V call is TRBV5-4, the J call TRBJ2-7; 8 nucleotides line up with TRBD2. The CDR3 spans 17 residues. Trimming took 3 bases from V and 3 from J; bases not matched to a gene: 14. Germline V gene sequence: CDR1 SGHNT, CDR2 YYREEE (reference sequence). CDR3 coding DNA: TGTGCCAGCAGCTCCGATCCGGGACCGGGGGGGATCTACGAGCAGTACTTC. It codes for CASSSDPGPGGIYEQYF.

The genes are TRBV7-9 and TRBJ2-1; 10 nucleotides line up with TRBD1. Germline V gene lookup returns CDR1 SEHNR and CDR2 FQNEAQ (reference sequence). This CDR3 spans 15 amino acids. V lost 4 bases to trimming and J lost 4 bases; unmatched junction nucleotides: 4. The CDR3 DNA reads as TGTGCCAGCAGCTCGGGACAGGGGTTTTACAATGAGCAGTTCTTC. Amino acids: CASSSGQGFYNEQFF.

The chain joins TRBV9 to TRBJ2-3, with D possibly being TRBD2 (5 bases). This CDR3 is built from 16 residues. In germline, CDR1 is SGDLS, CDR2 YYNGEE. Trimming cost V 1 base and J 1 base, with 13 bases left between them. The CDR3 is CASSVRGLRGTDTQYF. The CDR3 nucleotides are TGTGCCAGCAGCGTACGAGGGTTGAGGGGCACAGATACGCAGTATTTT.

The chain has TRBV30 and TRBJ1-1; 8 nucleotides match TRBD1. Trimming at V came to 8 bases and at J to 5 bases, leaving 13 bases not matched to a gene. The germline gives CDR1 GTSNPN, CDR2 SVGIG (reference sequence). The CDR3 length is 14 residues. CDR3 amino acids: CARGALTGGTEAFF. The DNA of the CDR3 is TGTGCCCGGGGGGCACTTACAGGGGGGACTGAAGCTTTCTTT. Complete variable domain (other parts from reference TRBV30 and TRBJ1-1): SQTIHQWPATLVQPVGSPLSLECTVEGTSNPNLYWYRQAAGRGLQLLFYSVGIGQISSEVPQNLSASRPQDRQFILSSKKLLLSDSGFYLCARGALTGGTEAFFGQGTRLTVV.

The rearrangement uses TRBV11-1 and TRBJ1-1; perhaps TRBD1 as D (5 bases). Germline CDR1 SGHAT, CDR2 FQDESV (reference sequence). The CDR3 extends over 16 amino acids. The V and J ends lost 3 bases and 0 bases respectively, with 14 bases between them. The CDR3 nucleotides read TGTGCCAGCAGCTTCACCGGGACGGCCATGAACACTGAAGCTTTCTTT. Translating gives CASSFTGTAMNTEAFF.

CDR3 sequence reads: CASNTLWGPSNQPQHF. For the CDR3, the DNA is TGTGCCAGTAATACTCTATGGGGTCCCAGCAATCAGCCCCAGCATTTT. The chain uses TRBV19 and TRBJ1-5, with D hard to call. Trimming pared 7 bases from V and 1 base from J, leaving 17 bases between. This CDR3 has 16 amino acids. The V gene's germline CDR1 is LNHDA and CDR2 SQIVND (reference sequence).

The CDR3 region has the DNA TGTGCCAGCAGCTTAGCAGGGGTGAACACTGAAGCTTTCTTT. It specifies CASSLAGVNTEAFF. The chain carries TRBV7-2 and TRBJ1-1; tentatively, D is TRBD1 (5 bases). CDR1 is SGHTA, CDR2 FQGNSA, per germline. The CDR3 covers 14 residues. V lost 0 bases to trimming and J lost 0 bases, with 5 bases between them.

There are a few counts of this clone. This chain connects TRBV5-4 to TRBJ1-6, with 7 bases aligning to TRBD1. The CDR3 is made up of 15 amino acids. CDR1 SGHNT and CDR2 YYREEE come from the germline V gene (reference sequence). Trimming removed 0 bases from V and 10 bases from J; junction bases left unmatched: 7. DNA of the CDR3: TGTGCCAGCAGCTTGGGTAGACAGGGAGACTCACCCCTCCACTTT. Translating it yields CASSLGRQGDSPLHF.

This clone was detected only a few times. V and J are TRBV7-3 and TRBJ2-2; D is perhaps TRBD2 (6 bases). Trimming pared 5 bases from V and 7 bases from J, leaving 8 bases between. The germline CDR1 and CDR2 sequences are SGHTA and FQGTGA. This CDR3 has 12 residues. The CDR3, as DNA: TGTGCCAGCAGCCCGGGGGACGGGGAGCTGTTTTTT. It specifies CASSPGDGELFF.

The J gene is TRBJ2-7, the V gene TRBV2, with TRBD2 matching over 7 bases. The length of the CDR3 is 10 residues. CDR1 and CDR2 from the germline V gene are SNHLY and FYNNEI. With V trimmed by 6 bases and J by 10 bases, 3 bases remained unmatched. The CDR3, as DNA: TGTGCCAGCAGCTGGGAGGGCCAGTACTTC. Amino acids: CASSWEGQYF.

This clone was detected a few times. The V gene is TRBV28, the J gene TRBJ1-2; D not certain. This CDR3 contains 13 residues. Per the germline V gene, CDR1 is MDHEN and CDR2 is SYDVKM. Trimming left V 6 bases short and J 1 base short, with 9 bases between. The CDR3 nucleotides are TGTGCCAGCAGCCCCAGATTTAACTATGGCTACACCTTC. Encoded protein: CASSPRFNYGYTF.